Included here is one T cell receptor beta chain sequence, with context. The sample originates from a study of blood T cell repertoires in COVID-19. The CDR3 has 16 amino acids. The ends were cut back, 0 bases at V and 2 bases at J, with 12 bases in the middle. Germline-derived CDR1 and CDR2 are SEHNR and FQNEAQ (reference sequence). The method was immunoSEQ multiplex PCR; TCRdb's version includes in-frame clones alone and lacks a portion of them. The table records approximately 400,000 clones, 87% of them present only once. The source of this sequence is a man aged 25 to 40 who had recovered from COVID-19. The specimen was PBMCs or T cells enriched from blood (not recorded which). The gene calls are TRBV7-9 and TRBJ2-3, with D tentatively TRBD1 (6 bases). The CDR3 DNA follows: TGTGCCAGCAGCTTAGCGTACGGACAGTTCACAGATACGCAGTATTTT. This translates into CASSLAYGQFTDTQYF.